Each of the 4 T cell receptor beta chains below was sequenced from the same sample in a study of T cells after somatic rescue of genetic block. The method was immunoSEQ multiplex PCR; TCRdb's version includes in-frame clones alone and lacks a portion of them. This sample has tens of thousands of clones, with about 91% found just once. Input material: peripheral blood mononuclear cells (PBMCs). The source is a man in his forties or fifties.

V and J are TRBV5-8 and TRBJ2-3; D is tentatively TRBD1 or TRBD2 (5 bases each). The germline V gene encodes CDR1 SGHTS and CDR2 YDEGEE. The CDR3 length is 14 residues. V was pared by 8 bases and J by 0 bases, with 13 bases between. CDR3 nucleotides: TGTGCCAGTATCCGGGGCATTAGCACAGATACGCAGTATTTT. It translates to CASIRGISTDTQYF.

The gene calls are TRBV2 and TRBJ2-7; 7 positions agree with TRBD2. Germline CDR1 is SNHLY and CDR2 is FYNNEI. V shed 7 bases and J 3 bases; nucleotides not matched to a gene: 9. The CDR3 contains 14 residues. The CDR3 protein is CASTLTAGFYEQYF. As DNA, the CDR3 is TGTGCCAGCACCCTAACAGCGGGGTTCTACGAGCAGTACTTC.

V usage is TRBV21-1 and J usage is TRBJ2-3. TRBV21-1 is deemed a pseudogene. The CDR3 has 15 residues. CDR3 DNA: TGTGCCAGCAGCAGAGTGCCCAGACGGACAGATACGCAGTATTTT. Translation: CASSRVPRRTDTQYF.

J is TRBJ1-1 and V is TRBV6-1; maybe TRBD1 (5 bases). Germline CDR1 reads MNHNS; CDR2 reads SASEGT. CDR3 length: 14 amino acids. Trimming removed 2 bases from V and 4 bases from J, with 11 bases in between. The CDR3 nucleotides are TGTGCCAGCAGTGAATTCAGGGTAGCCACTGAAGCTTTCTTT. It encodes CASSEFRVATEAFF.